The 13 T cell receptor beta chains reported below all come from one sample, sequenced in a study of cytomegalovirus exposure and HLA in healthy donors. PCR involved 60 Vbeta and 13 Jbeta primers. The repertoire was sequenced with immunoSEQ multiplex PCR; TCRdb's copy has only in-frame clones and lacks some. The sample yields 250,000 to 350,000 clones, 75% to 90% seen once. Specimen: PBMCs. These receptor sequences come from a man aged 40-49 years in good health and CMV-seropositive.

The J gene is TRBJ2-7, the V gene TRBV4-1, with 9 bases matching TRBD1. J lost 3 bases, V lost 8 bases, and 8 bases had no gene match. Germline loops: CDR1 MGHRA, CDR2 YSYEKL. The CDR3 is made up of 14 amino acids. CDR3 residues: CASGAGTGNYEQYF. In nucleotides, the CDR3 is TGCGCCAGCGGTGCCGGGACAGGGAACTACGAGCAGTACTTC.

This clone was detected a few times. The V and J genes are TRBV5-6 and TRBJ1-2; 7 bases fit TRBD1. The V and J ends lost 1 base and 1 base, in that order; junction bases with no gene match: 4. The germline CDR1 and CDR2 sequences are SGHDT and YYEEEE. The CDR3 spans 15 residues. For the CDR3, the DNA is TGTGCCAGCAGCTTGTCGGGACAGCTTAACTATGGCTACACCTTC. Encoded protein: CASSLSGQLNYGYTF. Full variable domain (remainder filled in from reference TRBV5-6 and TRBJ1-2): DAGVTQSPTHLIKTRGQQVTLRCSPKSGHDTVSWYQQALGQGPQFIFQYYEEEERQRGNFPDRFSGHQFPNYSSELNVNALLLGDSALYLCASSLSGQLNYGYTFGSGTRLTVV.

The rearrangement uses TRBV27 and TRBJ2-3; 8 bases agree with TRBD2. The CDR3 length is 13 residues. The germline V gene encodes CDR1 MNHEY and CDR2 SMNVEV (reference sequence). V lost 5 bases, J lost 5 bases, and 3 bases stayed unmatched. The CDR3 DNA reads TGTGCCAGCAGTCTAAGCGGGAGAGATACGCAGTATTTT. Encoded protein: CASSLSGRDTQYF.

The V gene is TRBV27, the J gene TRBJ2-7; TRBD1 matches 11 bases. Germline V CDR1 and CDR2: MNHEY, SMNVEV (reference sequence). V dropped 4 bases and J dropped 4; count of bases not matched to a gene: 3. This CDR3 is built from 14 residues. The CDR3 DNA reads TGTGCCAGCAGTTCCGGGACAGGGGGTTACGAGCAGTACTTC. Translation gives CASSSGTGGYEQYF.

This clone has a handful of counts. The chain is built from TRBV7-9 and TRBJ1-1; unclear D gene. Trimming cost V 0 bases and J 7 bases, with 9 bases left between them. Germline CDR1 and CDR2: SEHNR and FQNEAQ (reference sequence). The length of the CDR3 is 13 residues. The CDR3 reads CASSLAGLGEAFF. The CDR3 DNA is TGTGCCAGCAGCTTAGCGGGCTTGGGTGAAGCTTTCTTT.

V gene TRBV20-1 combines with J gene TRBJ1-2; perhaps TRBD1 as D (6 bases). The germline CDR1 and CDR2 sequences are DFQATT and SNEGSKA (reference sequence). This CDR3 spans 11 amino acids. V lost 3 bases and J lost 8, with 10 bases in between. For the CDR3, the DNA is TGCAGTGCTAGTAAGGGGGAGGGCTACACCTTC. This translates into CSASKGEGYTF.

A single count supports this clone. This rearrangement joins TRBV5-5 to TRBJ2-3, with 7 bases aligning to TRBD1. The germline CDR1 and CDR2 sequences are SGHKS and YYEKEE (reference sequence). V lost 7 bases and J lost 3; bases outside the gene matches: 5. CDR3 length: 13 residues. This CDR3 reads CASDRDGTDTQYF. DNA of the CDR3: TGTGCCAGCGACAGGGATGGGACAGATACGCAGTATTTT.

The chain uses TRBV27 and TRBJ2-5; D unresolved. Deletions cut 0 bases from V and 3 bases from J, with 5 bases between. The CDR3 has 13 residues. From germline, CDR1 is MNHEY and CDR2 SMNVEV (reference sequence). CDR3 coding DNA: TGTGCCAGCAGTTTATCCCTCGAAGAGACCCAGTACTTC. Amino acid sequence: CASSLSLEETQYF.

This clone has more than one count but fewer than ten. The chain is built from TRBV4-1 and TRBJ1-1; maybe TRBD1 (5 bases). Trimming shortened V by 1 base and J by 2 bases, and 11 bases separated the two germline ends. The CDR3 contains 15 residues. From germline, CDR1 is MGHRA and CDR2 YSYEKL. In DNA, the CDR3 is TGCGCCAGCAGCCAAGTGGAGGGGATCAACACTGAAGCTTTCTTT. Amino acids: CASSQVEGINTEAFF.

V gene TRBV5-1 combines with J gene TRBJ1-2; tentatively, D is TRBD1 (5 bases). CDR3 length: 12 residues. Trimming pared 2 bases from V and 6 bases from J, leaving 8 bases between. Germline V gene sequence: CDR1 SGHRS, CDR2 YFSETQ. The CDR3 DNA reads as TGCGCCAGCAGCTTCAGGGCCGATGGCTACACCTTC. Translation gives CASSFRADGYTF. The full variable domain, in which reference TRBV5-1 and TRBJ1-2 provide the parts outside the CDR3, is KAGVTQTPRYLIKTRGQQVTLSCSPISGHRSVSWYQQTPGQGLQFLFEYFSETQRNKGNFPGRFSGRQFSNSRSEMNVSTLELGDSALYLCASSFRADGYTFGSGTRLTVV.

The rearrangement joins TRBV6-4 to TRBJ2-1; maybe TRBD2 (5 bases). The CDR3 runs to 16 residues. Germline CDR1 is MRHNA and CDR2 is SNTAGT. V dropped 6 bases and J dropped 2 bases, with 17 bases sitting between them. The CDR3 coding sequence is TGTGCCAGCAGCGTAGCGTCCAACGAACCCTACAATGAGCAGTTCTTC. Translation: CASSVASNEPYNEQFF.

The CDR3 DNA reads TGTGCCAGCAGCCAGGGGGCTATTCGCTATGGCTACACCTTC. This gives the protein CASSQGAIRYGYTF. J is TRBJ1-2 and V is TRBV14; D might be TRBD1 (6 bases). The CDR3 extends over 14 amino acids. The germline V and J ends were trimmed by 3 bases and 4 bases, with 12 bases remaining between them. Per the germline V gene, CDR1 is SGHDN and CDR2 is FVKESK.

The chain recombines TRBV6-5 with TRBJ2-7, with 7 bases aligning to TRBD2. The CDR3 has 15 residues. Trimming removed 6 bases from V and 1 base from J; junction bases left unmatched: 9. The V gene's germline CDR1 is MNHEY and CDR2 SVGAGI. As DNA, the CDR3 is TGTGCCAGCAGGGAACCTACCGGGAGGTCCTACGAGCAGTACTTC. This translates into CASREPTGRSYEQYF.